One and the same sample provided the 20 T cell receptor beta chains below, sequenced in a study of blood T cell repertoires in COVID-19. Clones were read by immunoSEQ multiplex PCR, and TCRdb kept only the in-frame ones, dropping some. This table holds under 250,000 clones, 83% found once. The sequenced sample consisted of PBMCs or T cells enriched from blood (not recorded which). The receptors were gathered from a woman between 40 and 55 years old who had been exposed to COVID-19.

The chain combines TRBV12-1 with TRBJ1-5. TRBV12-1 is a listed pseudogene. The length of the CDR3 is 16 residues. CDR3 sequence (DNA): TGTGCCAGCAGCTTTCGAGGGCAGAGACTTAATCAGCCCCAGCATTTT. This sequence encodes CASSFRGQRLNQPQHF.

The V gene is TRBV12-3 or TRBV12-4, the J gene TRBJ2-3, with no clear D. Trimming took off 8 bases at V and 6 bases at J, with 9 bases between the two ends. The CDR3 covers 11 residues. The CDR3 reads CASGRSDTQYF. The CDR3 DNA follows: TGTGCCAGCGGCCGATCGGATACGCAGTATTTT.

The chain combines TRBV5-1 with TRBJ1-2, with unresolved D. There are 15 residues in the CDR3. V was clipped by 0 bases and J by 7 bases, with 16 bases between them. Germline CDR1 and CDR2: SGHRS and YFSETQ. Here the CDR3 DNA reads TGCGCCAGCAGCTTGGAAACTGCGGGTCACGGTGGCTACACCTTC. It codes for CASSLETAGHGGYTF. Looking up the rest from reference TRBV5-1 and TRBJ1-2 gives the full variable domain: KAGVTQTPRYLIKTRGQQVTLSCSPISGHRSVSWYQQTPGQGLQFLFEYFSETQRNKGNFPGRFSGRQFSNSRSEMNVSTLELGDSALYLCASSLETAGHGGYTFGSGTRLTVV.

V and J are TRBV19 and TRBJ2-1; 10 nucleotides line up with TRBD2. This CDR3 region has 15 residues. Germline V gives CDR1 LNHDA, CDR2 SQIVND (reference sequence). Unmatched junction bases numbered 9, after V lost 3 bases and J lost 10 bases. CDR3 sequence: CASSIPLAGDVEQFF. The CDR3 DNA sequence: TGTGCCAGTAGTATCCCGCTAGCGGGAGATGTAGAGCAGTTCTTC.

The CDR3 sequence: CASRPGTGGGYTF. DNA for the CDR3: TGTGCCAGTAGACCAGGGACAGGGGGTGGCTACACCTTC. The chain links TRBV19 to TRBJ1-2; the match to TRBD1 covers 11 bases. Germline lookup yields CDR1 LNHDA and CDR2 SQIVND (reference sequence). V lost 6 bases and J lost 7; bases outside the gene matches: 4. The CDR3 is 13 residues long.

The rearrangement links TRBV7-9 to TRBJ1-5, with TRBD1 matching 7 bases. Germline V gene sequence: CDR1 SEHNR, CDR2 FQNEAQ (reference sequence). V was pared by 3 bases and J by 0 bases, with 5 bases of the junction left unmatched. This CDR3 spans 16 amino acids. CDR3 coding DNA: TGTGCCAGCAGCTTGACCGGGACAGATAGCAATCAGCCCCAGCATTTT. Protein sequence: CASSLTGTDSNQPQHF.

The rearrangement joins TRBV4-3 to TRBJ1-2; D is possibly TRBD1 (5 bases). This CDR3 region has 15 residues. Germline values: CDR1 LGHNA, CDR2 YSLEER. The V and J ends lost 1 base and 6 bases respectively, with 15 bases between them. Here the CDR3 DNA reads TGCGCCAGCAGCCAAGTAATCGGAGGAGGGGATGGCTACACCTTC. This sequence encodes CASSQVIGGGDGYTF.

J is TRBJ1-4 and V is TRBV30; tentative D call: TRBD1 (5 bases). Germline CDR1 and CDR2: GTSNPN and SVGIG (reference sequence). Between the trimmed V and J ends, which lost 4 bases and 5 bases, there was a span of 20 bases. This CDR3 has 16 residues. The CDR3 protein is CAWNPQQGQGNEKLFF. CDR3 DNA: TGTGCCTGGAATCCCCAGCAGGGTCAAGGGAATGAAAAACTGTTTTTT.

The chain carries TRBV27 and TRBJ2-7, with 7 positions matching TRBD1. The germline V gene encodes CDR1 MNHEY and CDR2 SMNVEV (reference sequence). V was pared by 5 bases and J by 12 bases, with 7 bases of the junction left unmatched. This CDR3 is built from 11 residues. The CDR3 bases are TGTGCCAGCAGTCAAGGACAGGCCCGGTACTTC. As protein: CASSQGQARYF.

The rearrangement uses TRBV6-4 and TRBJ1-6; 11 positions agree with TRBD1. V shed 8 bases and J 8 bases; nucleotides not matched to a gene: 8. Germline V CDR1 and CDR2: MRHNA, SNTAGT. The CDR3 length is 15 residues. CDR3 bases: TGTGCCAGCCGGAGACTGGGACAGGGGGATTCACCCCTCCACTTT. The encoded protein is CASRRLGQGDSPLHF.

This sequence joins TRBV27 and TRBJ1-1; D not certain. Trimming took off 6 bases at V and 1 base at J, with 9 bases between the two ends. CDR3 length: 13 amino acids. The germline CDR1 and CDR2 sequences are MNHEY and SMNVEV (reference sequence). The CDR3 protein is CASRDAGNTEAFF. CDR3 DNA sequence: TGTGCCAGCAGGGACGCGGGGAACACTGAAGCTTTCTTT.

This chain connects TRBV5-1 to TRBJ2-3; 8 nucleotides match TRBD1. With V trimmed by 0 bases and J by 4 bases, 1 base remained unmatched. Germline V gene lookup returns CDR1 SGHRS and CDR2 YFSETQ. This CDR3 is 14 amino acids long. CDR3 nucleotide sequence: TGCGCCAGCAGCTTGGGACAGGGGCCAGATACGCAGTATTTT. It encodes CASSLGQGPDTQYF.

The chain uses TRBV4-2 and TRBJ2-1; D is ambiguous. This CDR3 contains 17 residues. V gave up 0 bases and J gave up 0 bases, with 12 bases separating them. From germline, CDR1 is LGHNA and CDR2 YNFKEQ. The CDR3 is CASSQDYTVSSYNEQFF. CDR3 coding DNA: TGTGCCAGCAGCCAAGATTATACGGTAAGCTCCTACAATGAGCAGTTCTTC.

The chain employs TRBV27 and TRBJ2-1; 11 bases line up with TRBD2. The junction had 4 bases not matched to a gene; V was cut back by 5 bases and J by 4 bases. Germline V CDR1 and CDR2: MNHEY, SMNVEV (reference sequence). CDR3 length: 15 residues. CDR3 region: CASSVTSGGYNEQFF. DNA for the CDR3: TGTGCCAGCAGTGTAACTAGCGGGGGTTACAATGAGCAGTTCTTC.

The rearrangement joins TRBV9 to TRBJ2-2, with unresolved D. Germline CDR1 and CDR2: SGDLS and YYNGEE. The CDR3 spans 14 residues. Between the trimmed V and J ends, which lost 2 bases and 1 base, there was a span of 6 bases. In DNA, the CDR3 is TGTGCCAGCAGCGTCGCACAGAACACCGGGGAGCTGTTTTTT. This translates into CASSVAQNTGELFF.

There are a few counts of this clone. The chain is built from TRBV5-1 and TRBJ2-2, with D tentatively TRBD1 (6 bases). Germline loops: CDR1 SGHRS, CDR2 YFSETQ. V shed 2 bases and J shed 5 bases, with 7 bases lying between them. This CDR3 comprises 13 residues. CDR3: CASSFQGTGELFF. The CDR3 DNA sequence: TGCGCCAGCAGCTTTCAGGGGACCGGGGAGCTGTTTTTT.

The V and J genes are TRBV5-1 and TRBJ2-7; TRBD2 matches at 13 bases. Per germline, CDR1 SGHRS and CDR2 YFSETQ. Trimming removed 2 bases from V and 5 bases from J; junction bases left unmatched: 7. This CDR3 is 16 amino acids long. For the CDR3, the DNA is TGCGCCAGCAGCTTCGGGACTAGCGGGGATCTGGACGAGCAGTACTTC. Its translation is CASSFGTSGDLDEQYF.

The V gene is TRBV6-6, the J gene TRBJ2-7, with a possible D match to TRBD1 (6 bases). The CDR3 runs 14 residues. The V end was cut by 2 bases, the J end by 6 bases, with 14 bases between. The germline V gene has CDR1 MNHNY and CDR2 SVGAGI (reference sequence). CDR3 loop: CASSYPGQSPEQYF. The DNA for the CDR3 is TGTGCCAGCAGTTACCCCGGACAGTCCCCCGAGCAGTACTTC.

The V call is TRBV3-1 (or the pseudogene TRBV3-2), the J call TRBJ1-1, with unresolved D. The germline V gene has CDR1 LGHDT and CDR2 YNNKEL (reference sequence). CDR3 length equals 14 residues. The ends were cut back, 0 bases at V and 8 bases at J, with 13 bases in the middle. CDR3 amino acids: CASSQDPPAGEAFF. CDR3 DNA: TGTGCCAGCAGCCAAGATCCCCCCGCGGGCGAAGCTTTCTTT.

This clone has at least ten counts. The rearrangement uses TRBV27 and TRBJ2-3, with 8 bases aligning to TRBD2. The V and J ends lost 5 bases and 1 base, in that order; junction bases with no gene match: 8. The CDR3 has 16 residues. Germline CDR1 is MNHEY and CDR2 is SMNVEV (reference sequence). The CDR3 sequence: CASSLMPGGGTDTQYF. The CDR3 coding sequence is TGTGCCAGCAGTCTAATGCCCGGGGGGGGCACAGATACGCAGTATTTT.